One and the same sample provided the 8 T cell receptor beta chains below, sequenced in a study of blood T cell repertoires in COVID-19. Some clones are missing from TCRdb's copy, which holds only in-frame ones; the method was immunoSEQ multiplex PCR. The data hold 160,000 or so clones, with roughly four fifths observed a single time. Material: peripheral blood. The source is a human donor in a cohort sampled during active COVID-19.

This chain uses TRBV7-2 with TRBJ2-7; 14 bases align to TRBD2. CDR3 length: 19 residues. Germline V gene sequence: CDR1 SGHTA, CDR2 FQGNSA. Germline trimming cut 5 bases from V and 6 bases from J; bases unmatched to any gene: 18. DNA of the CDR3: TGTGCCAGCAGCCCAGGGACTAGCGGGAGATCCTCGTATCGTCTCGAGCAGTACTTC. Protein sequence: CASSPGTSGRSSYRLEQYF. Using reference TRBV7-2 and TRBJ2-7 for the parts outside the CDR3, the full variable domain is GAGVSQSPSNKVTEKGKDVELRCDPISGHTALYWYRQSLGQGLEFLIYFQGNSAPDKSGLPSDRFSAERTGGSVSTLTIQRTQQEDSAVYLCASSPGTSGRSSYRLEQYFGPGTRLTVT.

V and J are TRBV27 and TRBJ2-2; D possibly corresponds to TRBD1 (5 bases). The CDR3 loop spans 16 amino acids. The germline V gene has CDR1 MNHEY and CDR2 SMNVEV (reference sequence). Trimming took 2 bases from V and 4 from J, leaving 14 bases between them. The chain's CDR3 is CASSLDSSLFTGELFF. The CDR3 nucleotides are TGTGCCAGCAGTTTAGACAGCAGCCTATTCACCGGGGAGCTGTTTTTT.

The chain couples TRBV5-4 to TRBJ1-2; possibly TRBD1 for D (6 bases). The V gene's germline CDR1 is SGHNT and CDR2 YYREEE (reference sequence). Trimming pared 0 bases from V and 5 bases from J, leaving 14 bases between. This CDR3 contains 15 residues. CDR3 residues: CASSLAAGQIYGYTF. CDR3 bases: TGTGCCAGCAGCTTGGCCGCCGGACAGATTTATGGCTACACCTTC. The variable domain in full, completed from reference TRBV5-4 and TRBJ1-2, reads ETGVTQSPTHLIKTRGQQVTLRCSSQSGHNTVSWYQQALGQGPQFIFQYYREEENGRGNFPPRFSGLQFPNYSSELNVNALELDDSALYLCASSLAAGQIYGYTFGSGTRLTVV.

The rearrangement links TRBV4-1 to TRBJ2-2; D could derive from TRBD1 or TRBD2 (7 bases each). The CDR3 totals 14 residues. V shed 5 bases and J shed 8 bases, with 15 bases lying between them. Germline lookup yields CDR1 MGHRA and CDR2 YSYEKL. The CDR3, as DNA: TGCGCCAGCAGCGAAGCGGGACAGTTAGGGGAGCTGTTTTTT. Protein product: CASSEAGQLGELFF.

This clone showed up just a few times. This chain uses TRBV10-1 with TRBJ2-7; possibly TRBD2 for D (6 bases). The V and J ends lost 8 bases and 7 bases respectively, with 15 bases between them. The germline V gene has CDR1 WNHNN and CDR2 SYGVQD (reference sequence). The CDR3 spans 12 residues. CDR3 sequence reads: CASRGLMGEQYF. CDR3 nucleotides: TGCGCCAGCCGGGGGTTAATGGGAGAGCAGTACTTC.

V usage is TRBV2 and J usage is TRBJ2-7; 10 positions match TRBD2. The CDR3 is 16 residues long. Germline CDR1 reads SNHLY; CDR2 reads FYNNEI. Losses at the gene ends were 6 bases for V and 3 bases for J; bases not matched to a gene: 11. The CDR3 loop reads CASRSSLAGVGYEQYF. The CDR3 DNA reads TGTGCCAGCAGGTCGAGCCTAGCGGGAGTTGGCTACGAGCAGTACTTC.

This chain uses TRBV6-2 or TRBV6-3 with TRBJ2-1; the D gene is possibly TRBD1 (6 bases). With 5 bases removed from V and 3 bases from J, the gap between germline ends came to 8 bases. Germline CDR1 and CDR2: MNHEY and SVGEGT. This CDR3 has 13 amino acids. The CDR3 loop is CASSRQVYNEQFF. The CDR3, as DNA: TGTGCCAGCAGTCGACAGGTCTACAATGAGCAGTTCTTC.

The chain couples TRBV3-1 (or the pseudogene TRBV3-2) to TRBJ1-1; unclear D gene. The V gene lost 3 bases and the J gene lost 1 base, with 6 bases spanning the gap. The CDR3 sequence is 13 residues long. Germline assignment: CDR1 LGHDT and CDR2 YNNKEL (reference sequence). The CDR3, as DNA: TGTGCCAGCAGCCAGGCAGGGAACACTGAAGCTTTCTTT. Translated, it gives CASSQAGNTEAFF.